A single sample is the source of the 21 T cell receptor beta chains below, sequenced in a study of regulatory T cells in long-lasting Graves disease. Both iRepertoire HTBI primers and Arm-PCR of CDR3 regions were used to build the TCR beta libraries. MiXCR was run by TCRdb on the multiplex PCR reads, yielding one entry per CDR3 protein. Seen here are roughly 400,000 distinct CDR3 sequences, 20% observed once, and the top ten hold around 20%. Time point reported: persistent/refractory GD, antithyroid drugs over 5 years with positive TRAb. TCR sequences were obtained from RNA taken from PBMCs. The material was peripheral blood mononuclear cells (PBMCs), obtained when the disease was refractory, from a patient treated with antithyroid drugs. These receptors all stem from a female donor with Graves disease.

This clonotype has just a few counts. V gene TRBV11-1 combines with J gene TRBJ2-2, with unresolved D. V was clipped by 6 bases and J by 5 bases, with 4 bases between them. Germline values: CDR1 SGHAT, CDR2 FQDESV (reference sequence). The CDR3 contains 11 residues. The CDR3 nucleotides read TGTGCCAGCAGAGAGACCGGGGAGCTGTTTTTT. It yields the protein CASRETGELFF. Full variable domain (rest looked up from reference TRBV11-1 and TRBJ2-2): EAEVAQSPRYKITEKSQAVAFWCDPISGHATLYWYRQILGQGPELLVQFQDESVVDDSQLPKDRFSAERLKGVDSTLKIQPAELGDSAMYLCASRETGELFFGEGSRLTVL.

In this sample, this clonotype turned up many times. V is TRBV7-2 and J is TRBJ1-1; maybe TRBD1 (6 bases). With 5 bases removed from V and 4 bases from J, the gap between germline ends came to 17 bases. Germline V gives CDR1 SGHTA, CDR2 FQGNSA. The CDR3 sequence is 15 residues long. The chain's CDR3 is CASSQFTGFPTEAFF. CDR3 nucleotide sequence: TGTGCCAGCAGCCAATTTACAGGGTTTCCCACTGAAGCTTTCTTT. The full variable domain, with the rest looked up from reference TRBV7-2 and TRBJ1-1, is GAGVSQSPSNKVTEKGKDVELRCDPISGHTALYWYRQSLGQGLEFLIYFQGNSAPDKSGLPSDRFSAERTGGSVSTLTIQRTQQEDSAVYLCASSQFTGFPTEAFFGQGTRLTVV.

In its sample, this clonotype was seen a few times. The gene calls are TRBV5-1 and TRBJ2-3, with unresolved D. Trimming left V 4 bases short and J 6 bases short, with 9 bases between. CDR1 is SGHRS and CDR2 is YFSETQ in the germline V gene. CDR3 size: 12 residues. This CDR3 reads CASSQTTDTQYF. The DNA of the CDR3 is TGCGCCAGCAGCCAGACGACGGATACGCAGTATTTT.

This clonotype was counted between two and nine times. CDR3 coding DNA: TGTGCCAGCAGCCAAGATTGGTCCGCCTACGAGCAGTACTTC. This gives the protein CASSQDWSAYEQYF. V is TRBV14 and J is TRBJ2-7, with D unresolved. Germline V gene sequence: CDR1 SGHDN, CDR2 FVKESK. Trimming pared 0 bases from V and 2 bases from J, leaving 8 bases between. The CDR3 extends over 14 amino acids.

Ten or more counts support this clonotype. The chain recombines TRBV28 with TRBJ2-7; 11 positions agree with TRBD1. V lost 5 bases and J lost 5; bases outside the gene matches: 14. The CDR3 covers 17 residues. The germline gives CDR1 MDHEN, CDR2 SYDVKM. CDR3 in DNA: TGTGCCAGCAGTGGCAGGACAGGGGGCCCCCAAGTGAACGAGCAGTACTTC. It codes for CASSGRTGGPQVNEQYF.

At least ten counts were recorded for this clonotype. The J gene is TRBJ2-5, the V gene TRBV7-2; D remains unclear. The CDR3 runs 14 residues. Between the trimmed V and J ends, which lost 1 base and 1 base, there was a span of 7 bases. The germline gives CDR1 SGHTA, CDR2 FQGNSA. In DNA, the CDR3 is TGTGCCAGCAGCTTAGGTCCCGGCCAAGAGACCCAGTACTTC. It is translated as CASSLGPGQETQYF.

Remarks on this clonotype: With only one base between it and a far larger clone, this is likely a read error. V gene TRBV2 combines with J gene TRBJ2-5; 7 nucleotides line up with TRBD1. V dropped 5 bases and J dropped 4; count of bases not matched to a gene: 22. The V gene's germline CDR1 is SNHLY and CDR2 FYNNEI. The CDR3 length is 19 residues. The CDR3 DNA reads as TGTGCCAGCAGTTCGACTTATACAGGGGACATTTCCGTTGGAGAGACCCAGTACTTC. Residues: CASSSTYTGDISVGETQYF.

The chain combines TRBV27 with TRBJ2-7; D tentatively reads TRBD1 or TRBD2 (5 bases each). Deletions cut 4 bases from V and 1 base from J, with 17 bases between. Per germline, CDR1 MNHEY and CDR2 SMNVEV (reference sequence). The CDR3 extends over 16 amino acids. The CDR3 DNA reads TGTGCCAGCAGTTCGATCCAGGGAGCCCTATCCTACGAGCAGTACTTC. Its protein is CASSSIQGALSYEQYF.

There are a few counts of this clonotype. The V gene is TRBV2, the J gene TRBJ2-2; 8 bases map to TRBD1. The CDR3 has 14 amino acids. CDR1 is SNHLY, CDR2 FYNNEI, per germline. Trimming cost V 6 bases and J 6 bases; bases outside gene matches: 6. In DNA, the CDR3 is TGTGCCAGCAGCGCAAGACAGGGGTCCGGGGAGCTGTTTTTT. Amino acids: CASSARQGSGELFF.

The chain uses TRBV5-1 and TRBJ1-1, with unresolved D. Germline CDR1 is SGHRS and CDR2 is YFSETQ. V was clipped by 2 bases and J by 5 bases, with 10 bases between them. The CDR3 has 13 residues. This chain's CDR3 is CASSFKVETEAFF. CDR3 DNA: TGCGCCAGCAGCTTTAAGGTTGAGACTGAAGCTTTCTTT. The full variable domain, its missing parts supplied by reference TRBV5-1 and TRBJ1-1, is KAGVTQTPRYLIKTRGQQVTLSCSPISGHRSVSWYQQTPGQGLQFLFEYFSETQRNKGNFPGRFSGRQFSNSRSEMNVSTLELGDSALYLCASSFKVETEAFFGQGTRLTVV.

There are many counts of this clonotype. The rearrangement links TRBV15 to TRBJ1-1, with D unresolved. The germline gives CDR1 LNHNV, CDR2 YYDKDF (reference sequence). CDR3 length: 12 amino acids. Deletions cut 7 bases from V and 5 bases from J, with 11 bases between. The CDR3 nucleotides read TGTGCCACCACCAACGGGTTTACTGAAGCTTTCTTT. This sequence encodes CATTNGFTEAFF.

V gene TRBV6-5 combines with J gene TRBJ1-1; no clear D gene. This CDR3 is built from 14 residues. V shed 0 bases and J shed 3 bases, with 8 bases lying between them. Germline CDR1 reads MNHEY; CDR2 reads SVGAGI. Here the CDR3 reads CASSYSGYDTEAFF. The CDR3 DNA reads TGTGCCAGCAGTTACTCAGGGTACGACACTGAAGCTTTCTTT.

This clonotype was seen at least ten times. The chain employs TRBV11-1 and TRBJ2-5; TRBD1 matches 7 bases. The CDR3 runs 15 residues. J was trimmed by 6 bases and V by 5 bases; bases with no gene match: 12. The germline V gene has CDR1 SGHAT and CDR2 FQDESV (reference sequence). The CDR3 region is CASSTGTVFGQTQYF. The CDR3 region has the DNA TGTGCCAGCAGCACCGGGACAGTCTTCGGACAGACCCAGTACTTC.

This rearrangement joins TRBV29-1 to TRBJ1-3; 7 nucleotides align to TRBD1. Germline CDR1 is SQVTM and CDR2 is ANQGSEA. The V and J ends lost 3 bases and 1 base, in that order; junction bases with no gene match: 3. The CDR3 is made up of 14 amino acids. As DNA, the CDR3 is TGCAGCGTTGACGGGACAGAATCTGGAAACACCATATATTTT. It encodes CSVDGTESGNTIYF.

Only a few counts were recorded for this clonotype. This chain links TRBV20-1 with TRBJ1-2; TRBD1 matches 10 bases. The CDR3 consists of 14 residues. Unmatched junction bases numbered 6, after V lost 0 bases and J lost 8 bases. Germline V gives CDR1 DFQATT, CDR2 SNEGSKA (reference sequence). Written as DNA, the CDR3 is TGCAGTGCTAGAGATGGGGACAGGGGTGGCGGCTACACCTTC. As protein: CSARDGDRGGGYTF.

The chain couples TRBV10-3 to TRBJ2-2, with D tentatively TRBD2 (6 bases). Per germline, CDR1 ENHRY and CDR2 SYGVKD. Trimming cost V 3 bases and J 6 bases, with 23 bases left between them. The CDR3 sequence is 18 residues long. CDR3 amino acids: CAISDHSSGTGDPGELFF. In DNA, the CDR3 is TGTGCCATCAGTGACCACTCATCTGGGACGGGGGATCCCGGGGAGCTGTTTTTT.

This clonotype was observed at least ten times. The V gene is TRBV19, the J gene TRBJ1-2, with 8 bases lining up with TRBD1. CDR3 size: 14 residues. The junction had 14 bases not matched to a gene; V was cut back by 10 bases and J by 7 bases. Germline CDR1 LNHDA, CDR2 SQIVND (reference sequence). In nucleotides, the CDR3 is TGTGCCACTAGACGGGCAGGGGGCTTTGGTGGCTACACCTTC. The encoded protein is CATRRAGGFGGYTF.

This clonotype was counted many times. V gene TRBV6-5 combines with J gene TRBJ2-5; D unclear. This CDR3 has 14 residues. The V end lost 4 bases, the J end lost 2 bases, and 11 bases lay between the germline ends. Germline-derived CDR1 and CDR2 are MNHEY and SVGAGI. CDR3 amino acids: CASSSLGDQETQYF. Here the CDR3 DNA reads TGTGCCAGCAGTTCGCTAGGCGATCAAGAGACCCAGTACTTC.

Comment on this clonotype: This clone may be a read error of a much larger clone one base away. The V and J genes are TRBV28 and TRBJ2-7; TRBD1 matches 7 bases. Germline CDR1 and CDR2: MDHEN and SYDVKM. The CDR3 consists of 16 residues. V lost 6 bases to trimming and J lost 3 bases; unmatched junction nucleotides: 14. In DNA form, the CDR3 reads TGTGCCAGCAGCCACTTAGACAGGGTCCCCCTCTACGAGCAGTACTTC. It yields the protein CASSHLDRVPLYEQYF.

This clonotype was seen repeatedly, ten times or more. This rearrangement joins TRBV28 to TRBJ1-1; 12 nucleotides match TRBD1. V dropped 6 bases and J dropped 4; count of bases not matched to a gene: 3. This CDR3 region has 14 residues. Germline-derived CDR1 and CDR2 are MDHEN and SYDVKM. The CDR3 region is CASRGTGGGTEAFF. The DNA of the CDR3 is TGTGCCAGCAGGGGGACAGGGGGCGGCACTGAAGCTTTCTTT.

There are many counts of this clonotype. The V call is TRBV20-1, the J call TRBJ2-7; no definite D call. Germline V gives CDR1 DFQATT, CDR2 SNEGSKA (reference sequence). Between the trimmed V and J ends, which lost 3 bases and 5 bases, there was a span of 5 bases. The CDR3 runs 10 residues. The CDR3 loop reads CSASLDEQYF. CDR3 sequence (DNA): TGCAGTGCTAGTTTGGACGAGCAGTACTTC.